Below, 31 T cell receptor beta chains from the same sample are listed, as sequenced in a study of cytomegalovirus exposure and HLA in healthy donors (dated by TCRdb to 2016 to 2017). Library preparation was by the immunoSEQ multiplex PCR assay. For the multiplex PCR, a mixture combining 60 forward primers for TCR Vbeta segments and 13 reverse primers for TCR Jbeta segments was used. TCRdb retrieved this table from immuneACCESS and kept in-frame rearrangements only. Not all clones are present; in checked studies, unresolved V genes account for under half, and no reason is known for the remainder. Present in this sample are 110,000 to 150,000 clones, over 70% of which were seen just once. The ten largest make up nearly 7% of the sample. The sequenced material came from PBMCs. The receptors were gathered from a man in his forties in good health and CMV-seropositive.

V and J are TRBV29-1 and TRBJ2-1; tentative D call: TRBD2 (5 bases). CDR3 size: 14 residues. V dropped 5 bases and J dropped 7 bases, with 18 bases sitting between them. The germline V gene encodes CDR1 SQVTM and CDR2 ANQGSEA. As DNA, the CDR3 is TGCAGCGTTAAGAGCCTTCAGCGAGGGAATGAGCAGTTCTTC. Translating gives CSVKSLQRGNEQFF.

The chain recombines TRBV10-1 with TRBJ2-2; 7 nucleotides align to TRBD1. V lost 6 bases and J lost 6; bases outside the gene matches: 1. From germline, CDR1 is WNHNN and CDR2 SYGVQD (reference sequence). The CDR3 contains 12 residues. The CDR3 bases are TGCGCCAGCAGAAGGGGGCCCGGGGAGCTGTTTTTT. Translation gives CASRRGPGELFF.

The genes are TRBV28 and TRBJ1-1, with a weak D call TRBD1 (6 bases). The CDR3 is 15 residues long. V gave up 6 bases and J gave up 3 bases, with 17 bases separating them. From germline, CDR1 is MDHEN and CDR2 SYDVKM. CDR3 sequence reads: CASRRLGRGHTEAFF. The CDR3 DNA reads as TGTGCCAGCAGACGCCTAGGCAGGGGTCACACTGAAGCTTTCTTT.

This sequence joins TRBV7-9 and TRBJ2-5; 8 bases are shared with TRBD2. CDR3 length equals 14 residues. Trimming cost V 5 bases and J 9 bases; bases outside gene matches: 11. Germline V gene data show CDR1 as SEHNR and CDR2 as FQNEAQ (reference sequence). CDR3 bases: TGTGCCAGCAGCGGGACTAGATCGAGAGGGGCCCAGTACTTC. Protein sequence: CASSGTRSRGAQYF.

This chain uses TRBV30 with TRBJ2-2; tentative D call: TRBD2 (6 bases). This CDR3 spans 14 amino acids. Germline CDR1 reads GTSNPN; CDR2 reads SVGIG (reference sequence). Trimming took 2 bases from V and 0 from J, leaving 7 bases between them. CDR3 amino acids: CAWSTGANTGELFF. Written as DNA, the CDR3 is TGTGCCTGGAGTACGGGAGCGAACACCGGGGAGCTGTTTTTT.

This sequence joins TRBV25-1 and TRBJ2-7; 7 bases agree with TRBD2. The CDR3 spans 13 residues. Germline V gene lookup returns CDR1 MGHDK and CDR2 SYGVNS. V was pared by 4 bases and J by 6 bases, with 6 bases of the junction left unmatched. CDR3 coding DNA: TGTGCCAGCAGTGTGGGGGGGTTTCGCGAGCAGTACTTC. Residues: CASSVGGFREQYF.

The CDR3 spells CASSPLGRSGSSYNEQFF. DNA for the CDR3: TGTGCCAGCTCACCACTCGGTCGTTCGGGGAGCTCCTACAATGAGCAGTTCTTC. The chain employs TRBV18 and TRBJ2-1; possibly TRBD2 for D (5 bases). CDR1 KGHSH and CDR2 LQKENI come from the germline V gene. V was cut by 1 base and J by 0 bases, with 16 bases left in between. This CDR3 has 18 amino acids.

The rearrangement links TRBV28 to TRBJ1-4; no clear D gene. Germline CDR1 and CDR2: MDHEN and SYDVKM. Trimming took off 1 base at V and 7 bases at J, with 4 bases between the two ends. The CDR3 has 12 amino acids. Here the CDR3 reads CASSLSGEKLFF. DNA of the CDR3: TGTGCCAGCAGTTTATCCGGTGAAAAACTGTTTTTT.

The chain recombines TRBV5-5 with TRBJ2-2, with 11 bases matching TRBD1. V lost 2 bases to trimming and J lost 2 bases; unmatched junction nucleotides: 2. The germline gives CDR1 SGHKS, CDR2 YYEKEE (reference sequence). The CDR3 length is 16 residues. CDR3 loop: CASSFGQGANTGELFF. CDR3 nucleotides: TGTGCCAGCAGCTTCGGACAGGGGGCTAACACCGGGGAGCTGTTTTTT.

The chain links TRBV9 to TRBJ2-7; D is ambiguous. Germline CDR1 and CDR2: SGDLS and YYNGEE. This CDR3 is built from 14 residues. V was trimmed by 1 base and J by 3 bases, leaving 11 bases between them. The CDR3 DNA reads as TGTGCCAGCAGCGTATCTACTACCGGCTACGAGCAGTACTTC. Protein: CASSVSTTGYEQYF.

The chain carries TRBV5-1 and TRBJ2-3; 11 bases are a match to TRBD2. CDR1 and CDR2 from the germline V gene are SGHRS and YFSETQ. This CDR3 has 17 amino acids. V dropped 4 bases and J dropped 0; count of bases not matched to a gene: 7. This CDR3 is CASSVGTSGYSTDTQYF. The DNA of the CDR3 is TGCGCCAGCAGCGTTGGGACTAGCGGATACAGCACAGATACGCAGTATTTT.

The chain has TRBV2 and TRBJ2-2; D is unresolved. Trimming removed 7 bases from V and 5 bases from J, with 11 bases in between. Looked up from germline, CDR1 is SNHLY and CDR2 is FYNNEI. The CDR3 is 13 residues long. The CDR3 reads CASTSSRTGELFF. DNA of the CDR3: TGTGCCAGCACTTCGAGCCGTACCGGGGAGCTGTTTTTT.

The J gene is TRBJ1-3, the V gene TRBV18; D may be TRBD1 (5 bases). Germline CDR1 and CDR2: KGHSH and LQKENI. Trimming removed 3 bases from V and 0 bases from J, with 12 bases in between. The CDR3 is made up of 16 amino acids. The DNA of the CDR3 is TGTGCCAGCTCACCGCGGGACTCGAGCTCTGGAAACACCATATATTTT. Its translation: CASSPRDSSSGNTIYF.

The chain joins TRBV4-2 to TRBJ1-2; 7 nucleotides match TRBD1. CDR3 length: 15 amino acids. J lost 4 bases, V lost 0 bases, and 5 bases had no gene match. Germline V gene data show CDR1 as LGHNA and CDR2 as YNFKEQ. The chain's CDR3 is CASSQDRGQIYGYTF. Here the CDR3 DNA reads TGTGCCAGCAGCCAAGATAGGGGGCAGATCTATGGCTACACCTTC.

The V and J genes are TRBV11-2 and TRBJ1-2; TRBD1 is a possible D gene (5 bases). CDR3 size: 12 residues. CDR1 is SGHAT, CDR2 FQNNGV, per germline. Trimming stripped 4 bases from V and 4 bases from J, with 7 bases between. CDR3 nucleotides: TGTGCCAGCAGCTGGGGCAGCTATGGCTACACCTTC. Translation gives CASSWGSYGYTF.

J is TRBJ1-4 and V is TRBV18, with no clear D. The CDR3 contains 17 residues. Germline V gene lookup returns CDR1 KGHSH and CDR2 LQKENI. The germline V and J ends were trimmed by 2 bases and 8 bases, with 21 bases remaining between them. CDR3 region: CASSPEEVVGLGEKLFF. In DNA form, the CDR3 reads TGTGCCAGCTCACCAGAGGAGGTGGTGGGGTTGGGCGAAAAACTGTTTTTT. The whole variable domain, remainder taken from reference TRBV18 and TRBJ1-4, is NAGVMQNPRHLVRRRGQEARLRCSPMKGHSHVYWYRQLPEEGLKFMVYLQKENIIDESGMPKERFSAEFPKEGPSILRIQQVVRGDSAAYFCASSPEEVVGLGEKLFFGSGTQLSVL.

The V call is TRBV18, the J call TRBJ2-1; 8 bases fit TRBD1. The length of the CDR3 is 14 residues. Germline-derived CDR1 and CDR2 are KGHSH and LQKENI. Losses at the gene ends were 1 base for V and 6 bases for J; bases not matched to a gene: 2. CDR3 protein: CASSPQGQGNEQFF. CDR3 DNA: TGTGCCAGCTCACCACAAGGACAGGGCAATGAGCAGTTCTTC.

Written as DNA, the CDR3 is TGCAGCGTTCTAGACGGGGGTAGCTCCTACAATGAGCAGTTCTTC. It specifies CSVLDGGSSYNEQFF. V is TRBV29-1 and J is TRBJ2-1; D is perhaps TRBD2 (6 bases). Germline loops: CDR1 SQVTM, CDR2 ANQGSEA. V lost 5 bases and J lost 0, with 14 bases in between. This CDR3 is built from 15 residues.

The chain combines TRBV5-1 with TRBJ1-4; TRBD1 matches 7 bases. The CDR3 length is 15 residues. Germline V CDR1 and CDR2: SGHRS, YFSETQ. Trimming took 3 bases from V and 7 from J; bases not matched to a gene: 9. The CDR3 region is CASSSTGTSPEKLFF. In nucleotides, the CDR3 is TGCGCCAGCAGCTCGACAGGGACGAGTCCTGAAAAACTGTTTTTT.

The rearrangement uses TRBV6-5 and TRBJ2-7, with 11 bases matching TRBD2. From germline, CDR1 is MNHEY and CDR2 SVGAGI. V was clipped by 7 bases and J by 4 bases; unmatched bases: 0. The CDR3 runs to 12 residues. CDR3 nucleotide sequence: TGTGCCAGCACTAGCGGGAGGTACGAGCAGTACTTC. It encodes CASTSGRYEQYF.

V usage is TRBV2 and J usage is TRBJ1-6; 9 nucleotides line up with TRBD1. Germline V gives CDR1 SNHLY, CDR2 FYNNEI. J lost 8 bases, V lost 5 bases, and 4 bases had no gene match. This CDR3 contains 14 residues. The CDR3 region has the DNA TGTGCCAGCAGTTTTCGGACAGGGGATTCACCCCTCCACTTT. It translates to CASSFRTGDSPLHF. Drawing the rest from reference TRBV2 and TRBJ1-6, the complete variable domain is EPEVTQTPSHQVTQMGQEVILRCVPISNHLYFYWYRQILGQKVEFLVSFYNNEISEKSEIFDDQFSVERPDGSNFTLKIRSTKLEDSAMYFCASSFRTGDSPLHFGNGTRLTVT.

This clone has just a few counts. The chain uses TRBV7-9 and TRBJ1-1; D ambiguous. The CDR3 contains 14 residues. V dropped 5 bases and J dropped 2 bases, with 12 bases sitting between them. Germline values: CDR1 SEHNR, CDR2 FQNEAQ (reference sequence). CDR3 DNA: TGTGCCAGCAGCGAACTTCTACCCAACACTGAAGCTTTCTTT. Translating gives CASSELLPNTEAFF. Looking up the rest from reference TRBV7-9 and TRBJ1-1 gives the full variable domain: DTGVSQNPRHKITKRGQNVTFRCDPISEHNRLYWYRQTLGQGPEFLTYFQNEAQLEKSRLLSDRFSAERPKGSFSTLEIQRTEQGDSAMYLCASSELLPNTEAFFGQGTRLTVV.

The V and J genes are TRBV4-2 and TRBJ2-5, with a possible D match to TRBD1 (6 bases). Trimming cost V 0 bases and J 5 bases, with 16 bases left between them. Germline CDR1 and CDR2: LGHNA and YNFKEQ. This CDR3 spans 16 amino acids. The CDR3 DNA follows: TGTGCCAGCAGCCAAGATCCAGGGGTTGGGGTTGAGACCCAGTACTTC. Translation gives CASSQDPGVGVETQYF.

The chain couples TRBV6-5 to TRBJ1-2, with a possible D match to TRBD1 (6 bases). CDR1 MNHEY and CDR2 SVGAGI come from the germline V gene. V lost 7 bases to trimming and J lost 8 bases, with 20 bases between them. The CDR3 is made up of 14 amino acids. This CDR3 is CASTVDRRHRGYTF. CDR3 nucleotide sequence: TGTGCCAGCACTGTAGACAGGCGACATCGGGGCTACACCTTC.

The chain uses TRBV7-2 and TRBJ2-1; possible D gene TRBD2, 6 bases. The CDR3 contains 15 residues. The germline V gene has CDR1 SGHTA and CDR2 FQGNSA. V shed 6 bases and J shed 1 base, with 13 bases lying between them. The chain's CDR3 is CASRPELASYNEQFF. CDR3 nucleotide sequence: TGTGCCAGCAGACCTGAGCTAGCGTCCTACAATGAGCAGTTCTTC.

This clone was detected a few times. This chain links TRBV18 with TRBJ2-7; D is undetermined. The CDR3 length is 14 residues. CDR1 is KGHSH, CDR2 LQKENI, per germline. Trimming cost V 2 bases and J 1 base, with 9 bases left between them. The CDR3 sequence is CASSPFKHSYEQYF. The CDR3 DNA follows: TGTGCCAGCTCACCATTTAAACATTCCTACGAGCAGTACTTC.

This clone was picked up one time. V and J are TRBV5-1 and TRBJ2-4, with 10 bases that match TRBD2. The CDR3 consists of 16 residues. Trimming removed 0 bases from V and 9 bases from J; junction bases left unmatched: 9. The germline V gene has CDR1 SGHRS and CDR2 YFSETQ. In DNA, the CDR3 is TGCGCCAGCAGCTTGGGGTCCGGGACTAGCGAGACCATTCAGTACTTC. Translating gives CASSLGSGTSETIQYF. Full variable domain (rest looked up from reference TRBV5-1 and TRBJ2-4): KAGVTQTPRYLIKTRGQQVTLSCSPISGHRSVSWYQQTPGQGLQFLFEYFSETQRNKGNFPGRFSGRQFSNSRSEMNVSTLELGDSALYLCASSLGSGTSETIQYFGAGTRLSVL.

This rearrangement joins TRBV5-1 to TRBJ2-7; D may be TRBD1 (5 bases). The CDR3 contains 14 residues. V lost 3 bases to trimming and J lost 3 bases, with 13 bases between them. The V gene's germline CDR1 is SGHRS and CDR2 YFSETQ. The CDR3 region has the DNA TGCGCCAGCAGCTCACCAGTAGACAGCTACGAGCAGTACTTC. Translation gives CASSSPVDSYEQYF. Full variable domain (outside the CDR3, taken from reference TRBV5-1 and TRBJ2-7): KAGVTQTPRYLIKTRGQQVTLSCSPISGHRSVSWYQQTPGQGLQFLFEYFSETQRNKGNFPGRFSGRQFSNSRSEMNVSTLELGDSALYLCASSSPVDSYEQYFGPGTRLTVT.

The CDR3 is CASSLGQGYNSPLHF. The DNA for the CDR3 is TGTGCCAGCAGCCTCGGACAGGGCTATAATTCACCCCTCCACTTT. This chain links TRBV6-5 with TRBJ1-6, with 8 nucleotides matching TRBD1. V was pared by 6 bases and J by 3 bases, with 4 bases of the junction left unmatched. CDR3 size: 15 residues. The V gene's germline CDR1 is MNHEY and CDR2 SVGAGI.

This clone turned up a few times. The chain is built from TRBV11-2 and TRBJ1-1, with TRBD1 matching over 9 bases. The CDR3 sequence is 16 residues long. Germline assignment: CDR1 SGHAT and CDR2 FQNNGV. V trimming: 6 bases; J trimming: 0 bases; junction bases outside the gene matches: 8. This CDR3 is CASRPGTGPMNTEAFF. The CDR3 region has the DNA TGTGCCAGCAGACCCGGGACAGGGCCCATGAACACTGAAGCTTTCTTT.

Turning to this clone: A read error may produce the germline difference seen at one junction end. Other DNA sequences in this specimen translate into the identical CDR3. The chain carries TRBV7-7 and TRBJ2-7; 7 nucleotides agree with TRBD2. This CDR3 spans 13 amino acids. CDR1 and CDR2 from the germline V gene are SSHAT and FNYEAQ (reference sequence). CDR3 bases: TGTGCTAGCAGCTTGGGGGAGGGGTACGAGCAGTACTTC. Its protein product is CASSLGEGYEQYF.